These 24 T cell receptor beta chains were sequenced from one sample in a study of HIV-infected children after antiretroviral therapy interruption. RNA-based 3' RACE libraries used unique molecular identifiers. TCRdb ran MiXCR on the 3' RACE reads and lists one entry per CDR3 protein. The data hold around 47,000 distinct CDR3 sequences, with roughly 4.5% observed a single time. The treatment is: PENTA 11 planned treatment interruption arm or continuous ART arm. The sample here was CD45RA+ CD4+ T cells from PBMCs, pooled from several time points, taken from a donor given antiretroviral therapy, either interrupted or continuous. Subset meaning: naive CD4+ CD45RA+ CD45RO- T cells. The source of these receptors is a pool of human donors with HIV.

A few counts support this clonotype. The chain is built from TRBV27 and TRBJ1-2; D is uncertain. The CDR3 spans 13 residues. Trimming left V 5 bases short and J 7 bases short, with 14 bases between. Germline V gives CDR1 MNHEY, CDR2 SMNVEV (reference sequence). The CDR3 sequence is CASSPVGPSGYTF. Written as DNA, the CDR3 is TGTGCCAGCAGTCCGGTGGGCCCTTCTGGCTACACCTTC.

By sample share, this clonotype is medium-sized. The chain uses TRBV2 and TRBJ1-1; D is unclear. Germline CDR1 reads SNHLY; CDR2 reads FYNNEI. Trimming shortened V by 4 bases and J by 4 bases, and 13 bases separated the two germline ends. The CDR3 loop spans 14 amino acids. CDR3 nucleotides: TGTGCCAGCAGTGGTGGGGAAGGAAGCACTGAAGCTTTCTTT. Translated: CASSGGEGSTEAFF.

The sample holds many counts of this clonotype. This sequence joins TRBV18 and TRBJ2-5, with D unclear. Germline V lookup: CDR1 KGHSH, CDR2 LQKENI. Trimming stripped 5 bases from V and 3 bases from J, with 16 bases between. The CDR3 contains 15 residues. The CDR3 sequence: CASSSNRGRKETQYF. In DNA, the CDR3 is TGTGCCAGCTCATCCAATCGCGGACGGAAAGAGACCCAGTACTTC.

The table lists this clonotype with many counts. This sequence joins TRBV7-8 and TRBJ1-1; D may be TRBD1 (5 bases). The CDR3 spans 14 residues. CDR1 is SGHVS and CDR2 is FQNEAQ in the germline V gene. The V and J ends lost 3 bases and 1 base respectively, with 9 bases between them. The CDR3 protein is CASSLGTANTEAFF. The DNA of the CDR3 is TGTGCCAGCAGCTTGGGGACGGCGAACACTGAAGCTTTCTTT.

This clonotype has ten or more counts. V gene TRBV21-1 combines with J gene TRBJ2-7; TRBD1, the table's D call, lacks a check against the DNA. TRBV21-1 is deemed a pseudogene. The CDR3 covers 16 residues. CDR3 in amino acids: CASSMARARWRDEQYF. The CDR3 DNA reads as TGTGCCAGCAGCATGGCCAGGGCACGGTGGCGGGACGAGCAGTACTTC.

The CDR3 DNA is TGTGCCAGTAGTTCCTTAGCGGGTACCATGTACGAGCAGTACTTC. Translation: CASSSLAGTMYEQYF. This chain links TRBV19 with TRBJ2-7; 7 bases are a match to TRBD2. With 5 bases clipped from V and 4 bases from J, the junction kept 11 bases outside the gene matches. Germline loops: CDR1 LNHDA, CDR2 SQIVND (reference sequence). This CDR3 comprises 15 residues.

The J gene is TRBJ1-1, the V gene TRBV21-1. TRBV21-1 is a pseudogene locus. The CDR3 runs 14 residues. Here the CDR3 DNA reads TGTGCCAGCAGCAGGGGGAGGATGAACACTGAAGCTTTCTTT. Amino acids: CASSRGRMNTEAFF.

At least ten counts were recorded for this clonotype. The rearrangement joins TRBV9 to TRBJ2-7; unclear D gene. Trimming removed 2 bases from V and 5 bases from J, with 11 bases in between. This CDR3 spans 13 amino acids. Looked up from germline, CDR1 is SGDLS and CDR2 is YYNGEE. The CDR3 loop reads CASSVSTKDEQYF. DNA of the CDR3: TGTGCCAGCAGCGTTAGTACCAAAGACGAGCAGTACTTC.

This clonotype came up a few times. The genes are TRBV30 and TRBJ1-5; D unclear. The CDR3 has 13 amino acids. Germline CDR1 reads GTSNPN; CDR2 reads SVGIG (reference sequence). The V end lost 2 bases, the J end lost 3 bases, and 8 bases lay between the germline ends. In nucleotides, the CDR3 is TGTGCCTGGAGTCCAGACCTCAATCAGCCCCAGCATTTT. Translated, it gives CAWSPDLNQPQHF.

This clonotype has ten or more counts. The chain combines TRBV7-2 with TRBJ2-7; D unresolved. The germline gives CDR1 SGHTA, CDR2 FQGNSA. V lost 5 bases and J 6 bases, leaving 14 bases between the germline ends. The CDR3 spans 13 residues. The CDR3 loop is CASSREAAVEQYF. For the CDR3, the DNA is TGTGCCAGCAGCAGAGAGGCGGCAGTCGAGCAGTACTTC.

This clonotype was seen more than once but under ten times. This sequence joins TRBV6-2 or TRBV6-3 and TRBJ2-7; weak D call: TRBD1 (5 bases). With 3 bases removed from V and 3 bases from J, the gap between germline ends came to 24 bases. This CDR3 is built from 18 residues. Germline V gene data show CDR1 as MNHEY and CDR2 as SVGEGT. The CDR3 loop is CASSYPYHSRSRDYEQYF. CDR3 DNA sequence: TGTGCCAGCAGTTATCCGTATCACTCCCGTAGCAGGGACTACGAGCAGTACTTC.

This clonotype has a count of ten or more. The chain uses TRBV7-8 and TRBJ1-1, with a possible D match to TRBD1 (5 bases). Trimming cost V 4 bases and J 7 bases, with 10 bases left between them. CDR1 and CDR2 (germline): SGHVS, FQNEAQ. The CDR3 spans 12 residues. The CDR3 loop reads CASSWDRGEAFF. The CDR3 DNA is TGTGCCAGCAGCTGGGACCGGGGTGAAGCTTTCTTT. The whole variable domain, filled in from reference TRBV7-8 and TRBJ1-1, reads GAGVSQSPRYKVAKRGQDVALRCDPISGHVSLFWYQQALGQGPEFLTYFQNEAQLDKSGLPSDRFFAERPEGSVSTLKIQRTQQEDSAVYLCASSWDRGEAFFGQGTRLTVV.

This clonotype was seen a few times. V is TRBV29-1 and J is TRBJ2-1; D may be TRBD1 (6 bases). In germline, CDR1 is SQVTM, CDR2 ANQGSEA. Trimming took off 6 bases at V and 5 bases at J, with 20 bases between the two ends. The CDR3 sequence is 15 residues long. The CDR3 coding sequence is TGCAGCGTGAAAGTACGGACAGATTTCAACAATGAGCAGTTCTTC. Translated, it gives CSVKVRTDFNNEQFF.

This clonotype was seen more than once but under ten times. CDR3 in amino acids: CSARGLGLAGGDEQFF. Written as DNA, the CDR3 is TGCAGTGCTAGAGGCCTGGGACTAGCGGGGGGTGATGAGCAGTTCTTC. This chain links TRBV20-1 with TRBJ2-1, with 15 bases lining up with TRBD2. CDR3 length: 16 amino acids. The J segment lost 8 bases and the V segment lost 1 base, leaving 6 bases of the junction unmatched. Germline lookup yields CDR1 DFQATT and CDR2 SNEGSKA (reference sequence).

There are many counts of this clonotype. For the CDR3, the DNA is TGTGCCAGCAGTTCCCCCGCCAGGGGTGAGCAGTACTTC. This gives the protein CASSSPARGEQYF. The rearrangement links TRBV28 to TRBJ2-7; possibly TRBD1 for D (6 bases). Germline V gene data show CDR1 as MDHEN and CDR2 as SYDVKM. CDR3 size: 13 residues. V was clipped by 4 bases and J by 7 bases, with 14 bases between them.

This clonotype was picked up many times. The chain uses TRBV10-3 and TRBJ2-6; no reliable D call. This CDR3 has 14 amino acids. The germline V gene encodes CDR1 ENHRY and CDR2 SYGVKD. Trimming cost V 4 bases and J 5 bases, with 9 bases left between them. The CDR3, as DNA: TGTGCCATCAGTGGCACCTCCTGGGCCAACGTCCTGACTTTC. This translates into CAISGTSWANVLTF.

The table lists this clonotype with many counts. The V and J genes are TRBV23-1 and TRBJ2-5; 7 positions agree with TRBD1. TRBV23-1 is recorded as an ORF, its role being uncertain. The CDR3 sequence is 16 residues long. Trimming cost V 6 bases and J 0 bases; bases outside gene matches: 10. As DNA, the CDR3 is TGCGCCAGCAGGCCTATCACAGGGGCGGACCAAGAGACCCAGTACTTC. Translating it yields CASRPITGADQETQYF.

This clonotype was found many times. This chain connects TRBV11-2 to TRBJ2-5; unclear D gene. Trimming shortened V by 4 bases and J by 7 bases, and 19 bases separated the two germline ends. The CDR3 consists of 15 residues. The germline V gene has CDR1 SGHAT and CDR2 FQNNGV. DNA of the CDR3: TGTGCCAGCAGCTACGGACGGACCACGGCAGGGACCCAGTACTTC. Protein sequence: CASSYGRTTAGTQYF. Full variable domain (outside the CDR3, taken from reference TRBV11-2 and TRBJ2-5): EAGVAQSPRYKIIEKRQSVAFWCNPISGHATLYWYQQILGQGPKLLIQFQNNGVVDDSQLPKDRFSAERLKGVDSTLKIQPAKLEDSAVYLCASSYGRTTAGTQYFGPGTRLLVL.

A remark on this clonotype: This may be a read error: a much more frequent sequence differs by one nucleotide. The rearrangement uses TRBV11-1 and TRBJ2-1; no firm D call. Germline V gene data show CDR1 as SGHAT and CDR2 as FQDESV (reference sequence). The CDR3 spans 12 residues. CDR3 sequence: CASSRRYNEQLF. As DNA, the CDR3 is TGTGCCAGCAGCCGACGGTACAATGAGCAGCTCTTC.

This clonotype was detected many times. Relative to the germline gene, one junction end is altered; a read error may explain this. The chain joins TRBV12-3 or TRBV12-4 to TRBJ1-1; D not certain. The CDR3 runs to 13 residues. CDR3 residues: CASSWRVNIEAFF. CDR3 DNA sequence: TGTGCCAGCAGCTGGAGGGTAAACATTGAAGCTTTCTTT.

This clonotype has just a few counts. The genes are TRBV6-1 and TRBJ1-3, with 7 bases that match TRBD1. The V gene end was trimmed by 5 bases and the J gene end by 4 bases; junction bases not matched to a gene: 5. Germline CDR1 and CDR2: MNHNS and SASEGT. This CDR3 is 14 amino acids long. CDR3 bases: TGTGCCAGCAGTTACGACAGGGTCGGAAACACCATATATTTT. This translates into CASSYDRVGNTIYF.

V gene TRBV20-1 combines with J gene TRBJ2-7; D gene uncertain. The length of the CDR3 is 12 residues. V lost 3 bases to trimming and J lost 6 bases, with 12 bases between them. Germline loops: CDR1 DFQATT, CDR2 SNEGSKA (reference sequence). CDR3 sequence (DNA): TGCAGTGCTAGGGTCGGGCTGGGCGAGCAGTACTTC. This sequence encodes CSARVGLGEQYF.

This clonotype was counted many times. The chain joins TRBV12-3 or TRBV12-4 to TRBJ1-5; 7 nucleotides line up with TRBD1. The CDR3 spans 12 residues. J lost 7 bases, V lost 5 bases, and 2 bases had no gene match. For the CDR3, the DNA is TGTGCCAGCAGTCAGGGGGGGCAGCCCCAGCATTTT. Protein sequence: CASSQGGQPQHF.

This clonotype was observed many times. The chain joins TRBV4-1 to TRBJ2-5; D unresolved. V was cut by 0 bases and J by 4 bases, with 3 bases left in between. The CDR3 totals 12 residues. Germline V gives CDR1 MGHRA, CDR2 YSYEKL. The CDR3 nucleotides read TGCGCCAGCAGCCAAGACAGAGAGACCCAGTACTTC. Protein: CASSQDRETQYF.